These T cell receptor beta chains were read from a single sample in a study of human T cells and chemical hapten exposure. TCRdb independently ran MiXCR on the RACE reads; one entry per CDR3 protein. There are 150,000 to 200,000 distinct CDR3 sequences in the sample; around 30% occur only once, and 2.9% lies in the top ten. The source was whole blood, collected in connection with sensitization to the hapten diphenylcyclopropenone (DPC). The receptors derive from a woman under 40 with alopecia areata. Some clones in this sample may be carry-over from other donors' samples. Both conserved end residues are part of each CDR3. D genes are given only for firm matches. Expanded clones get a size class; other rows say once, few or many, or leave the size out.

>TRBJ2-7|-|TRBV7-3|-
CASRNEQYF
TGTGCCAGCAGAAACGAGCAGTACTTC
>TRBJ2-7|few|TRBV5-5|TRBD1
CASTPDRWTYEQYF
TGTGCCAGCACCCCGGACAGGTGGACCTACGAGCAGTACTTC
>TRBJ1-1|few|TRBV7-8|TRBD1
CASSPHRGRDTEAFF
TGTGCCAGCAGCCCGCACAGGGGGCGGGACACTGAAGCTTTCTTT
>TRBJ2-1|few|TRBV7-2|TRBD1
CASSRDRGQYNEQFF
TGTGCCAGCAGCCGAGACAGGGGGCAATACAATGAGCAGTTCTTC
>TRBJ2-7|-|TRBV4-3|-
CASSQDRGGGFYEQYF
TGCGCCAGCAGCCAAGATCGGGGAGGGGGCTTCTACGAGCAGTACTTC
>TRBJ2-1|few|TRBV9|-
CASSAGTANYNEQFF
TGTGCCAGCTCGGCCGGGACTGCGAACTACAATGAGCAGTTCTTC
>TRBJ1-1|-|TRBV6-2/TRBV6-3|-
CASKERRMNTEAFF
TGTGCCAGCAAAGAGCGGAGAATGAACACTGAAGCTTTCTTT
>TRBJ2-5|-|TRBV5-1|TRBD2
CASSMGAGQETQYF
TGCGCCAGCAGCATGGGAGCGGGACAAGAGACCCAGTACTTC
>TRBJ2-1|-|TRBV19|-
CASSMGSTFNEQFF
TGTGCCAGTAGTATGGGGTCGACTTTCAATGAGCAGTTCTTC
>TRBJ1-2|-|TRBV29-1|TRBD1
CSVTPGQGIYGYTF
TGCAGCGTTACCCCGGGACAGGGGATCTATGGCTACACCTTC
>TRBJ2-3|few|TRBV18|-
CASSPDRHHTQYF
TGTGCCAGCTCGCCCGACAGGCACCATACGCAGTATTTT
>TRBJ1-1|few|TRBV9|-
CASSVGGSTEAFF
TGTGCCAGCAGCGTGGGGGGGTCCACTGAAGCTTTCTTT
>TRBJ1-2|few|TRBV10-3|-
CAISGGYGYTF
TGTGCCATCAGTGGTGGTTATGGCTACACCTTC
>TRBJ1-2|few|TRBV10-3|-
CAIRADTNYTF
TGTGCCATCAGAGCTGACACGAACTACACCTTC
>TRBJ2-2|few|TRBV20-1|-
CSASGMTGELFF
TGCAGTGCATCAGGGATGACCGGGGAGCTGTTTTTT
>TRBJ2-7|-|TRBV9|-
CASSPNNYEQYF
TGTGCCAGCAGCCCCAACAACTACGAGCAGTACTTC
>TRBJ2-3|-|TRBV20-1|TRBD2
CSADTFSGSLADTQYF
TGCAGTGCCGACACCTTTAGCGGGAGTCTCGCAGATACGCAGTATTTT
>TRBJ1-1|-|TRBV7-3|TRBD1
CASSPQGANLGTEAFF
TGTGCCAGCAGCCCCCAGGGGGCCAACCTGGGCACTGAAGCTTTCTTT
>TRBJ2-1|-|TRBV5-6|-
CASASTDEQFF
TGTGCCAGCGCCAGTACGGATGAGCAGTTCTTC
>TRBJ1-1|-|TRBV4-2|-
CASSHPAGGDRSEAFF
TGTGCCAGCAGCCACCCAGCGGGGGGTGATCGTAGTGAAGCTTTCTTT
>TRBJ1-2|-|TRBV25-1|-
CASSDDPTGTYNYGYTF
TGTGCCAGCAGTGACGACCCTACAGGGACTTATAACTATGGCTACACCTTC
>TRBJ2-1|-|TRBV2|-
CASSSDRRGNEQFF
TGTGCCAGCAGTTCGGACAGAAGGGGGAATGAGCAGTTCTTC
>TRBJ2-7|few|TRBV11-3|-
CASSLDGTPYEQYF
TGTGCCAGCAGCTTAGATGGGACCCCCTACGAGCAGTACTTC
>TRBJ1-5|few|TRBV12-3/TRBV12-4|TRBD1
CASKLTGGREQPQHF
TGTGCCAGCAAACTAACAGGGGGCCGGGAGCAGCCCCAGCATTTT
>TRBJ2-3|-|TRBV20-1|TRBD2
CSARVAGGPESDTQYF
TGCAGTGCTAGAGTAGCGGGAGGGCCGGAGTCAGATACGCAGTATTTT
>TRBJ2-1|few|TRBV28|-
CASGGLSTEQFF
TGTGCCAGCGGGGGACTCTCCACTGAGCAGTTCTTC
>TRBJ2-7|-|TRBV7-7|TRBD2
CASTPSGESYEQYF
TGTGCTAGCACCCCTAGCGGGGAGTCCTACGAGCAGTACTTC
>TRBJ1-1|few|TRBV28|-
CASSFSMSVYTEAFF
TGTGCCAGCAGTTTTTCTATGTCAGTGTACACTGAAGCTTTCTTT
>TRBJ2-2|few|TRBV28|TRBD2
CASSPMTSGASTGELFF
TGTGCCAGCAGTCCTATGACTAGCGGGGCCTCCACCGGGGAGCTGTTTTTT
>TRBJ1-2|-|TRBV27|-
CASSLGRSYGYTF
TGTGCCAGCAGTTTGGGCAGGTCCTATGGCTACACCTTC
>TRBJ1-4|-|TRBV7-3|-
CASTLRREIF
TGTGCCAGCACCTTGAGACGCGAAATTTTT
>TRBJ2-5|-|TRBV13|TRBD2
CASSLGAGTSGATQYF
TGTGCCAGCAGCTTAGGCGCCGGGACTAGCGGGGCGACCCAGTACTTC